This entry lists 18 T cell receptor beta chains sequenced from one sample in a study of T cell responses to AZD1222 COVID-19 vaccine (dated by TCRdb to the early 2020s). Per the publication, the time point label means: baseline before first vaccination. The meaning of the sample's treatment or condition label: meningococcal conjugate vaccine given as trial control. Library method: the immunoSEQ multiplex PCR assay. The immuneACCESS repertoire file appears here via TCRdb, limited to in-frame rearrangements. These files lack a portion of the clones; in checked studies, under half of the deficit traces to unresolved V genes, and the cause of the others is not known. Counted in this sample were about 160,000 clones; around 90% of them appeared once. Clones ranked in the top ten supply roughly 4.4% of the sample. The sequencing used peripheral blood, collected on day 0 of MenACWY control vaccination. All receptors come from an adult in good health.

The chain recombines TRBV28 with TRBJ2-7; D is undetermined. The CDR3 is 17 amino acids. V was shortened by 6 bases and J by 0 bases, with 21 bases between the two germline ends. Germline loops: CDR1 MDHEN, CDR2 SYDVKM. The CDR3 nucleotides read TGTGCCAGCAGCAATGGGCTGAGGAGCTCAAGCTCCTACGAGCAGTACTTC. Translation: CASSNGLRSSSSYEQYF.

J is TRBJ1-1 and V is TRBV24-1; TRBD1 matches at 7 bases. V lost 3 bases to trimming and J lost 4 bases; unmatched junction nucleotides: 4. CDR3 size: 14 residues. CDR1 is KGHDR and CDR2 is SFDVKD in the germline V gene. The CDR3 DNA reads TGTGCCACCAGTGATCGACAGGGAAGCACTGAAGCTTTCTTT. It codes for CATSDRQGSTEAFF.

This chain joins TRBV9 and TRBJ2-5; TRBD1 matches at 8 bases. V gave up 3 bases and J gave up 5 bases; unmatched junction bases: 6. The CDR3 runs to 14 residues. From germline, CDR1 is SGDLS and CDR2 YYNGEE. The CDR3, as DNA: TGTGCCAGCAGCGGATACAGGGGGTATGAGACCCAGTACTTC. This gives the protein CASSGYRGYETQYF.

In this sample, this clone turned up a few times. This chain links TRBV6-6 with TRBJ1-6; TRBD1 agrees at 9 bases. J was trimmed by 15 bases and V by 8 bases; bases with no gene match: 8. This CDR3 region has 12 residues. Germline lookup yields CDR1 MNHNY and CDR2 SVGAGI (reference sequence). CDR3 nucleotide sequence: TGTGCCAGCCGGGACAGGGCGCCCCGCCTCCACTTT. This translates into CASRDRAPRLHF.

This chain joins TRBV19 and TRBJ1-2, with 8 bases matching TRBD1. Germline loops: CDR1 LNHDA, CDR2 SQIVND (reference sequence). J gave up 13 bases and V 1 base, and 8 bases lay outside the gene matches. The CDR3 is 13 residues long. The CDR3 DNA is TGTGCCAGTAGTATAGGGACAGGGCGCTCGCCCACCTTC. This gives the protein CASSIGTGRSPTF.

The rearrangement links TRBV7-9 to TRBJ2-6; D could derive from TRBD1 or TRBD2 (5 bases each). Germline CDR1 reads SEHNR; CDR2 reads FQNEAQ (reference sequence). Trimming stripped 3 bases from V and 2 bases from J, with 14 bases between. The CDR3 consists of 17 residues. CDR3 sequence reads: CASSFSTGTAGANVLTF. The CDR3 nucleotides are TGTGCCAGCAGCTTCAGCACCGGGACGGCTGGGGCCAACGTCCTGACTTTC.

This sequence joins TRBV5-1 and TRBJ1-5, with 8 bases matching TRBD1. This CDR3 comprises 14 residues. Unmatched junction bases numbered 8, after V lost 5 bases and J lost 7 bases. The germline V gene encodes CDR1 SGHRS and CDR2 YFSETQ. The CDR3, as DNA: TGCGCCAGCAGTCCAGGGGGCCCGAGGCAGCCCCAGCATTTT. It translates to CASSPGGPRQPQHF.

CDR3 coding DNA: TGTGCCAGTAGTATGGTAGGACAGGATGAAAAACTGTTTTTT. Translating gives CASSMVGQDEKLFF. The V call is TRBV19, the J call TRBJ1-4, with TRBD1 matching over 7 bases. The germline gives CDR1 LNHDA, CDR2 SQIVND (reference sequence). CDR3 length equals 14 residues. Trimming removed 3 bases from V and 6 bases from J; junction bases left unmatched: 4.

The chain links TRBV5-1 to TRBJ1-1, with 7 bases that match TRBD1. CDR1 is SGHRS and CDR2 is YFSETQ in the germline V gene. This CDR3 region has 14 residues. V dropped 0 bases and J dropped 6; count of bases not matched to a gene: 5. The DNA for the CDR3 is TGCGCCAGCAGCTTGGGAGGGGGCGACCCTGAAGCTTTCTTT. Residues: CASSLGGGDPEAFF.

On this clone itself: At one of its ends the junction is not consistent with the germline gene, which may arise from a read error. The chain joins TRBV6-2 or TRBV6-3 to TRBJ1-2; weak D call: TRBD1 (5 bases). This CDR3 spans 13 amino acids. CDR1 is MNHEY and CDR2 is SVGEGT in the germline V gene. The CDR3 DNA sequence: TGTGCCAGCAGTTACGACAGTCACTACGGCTACACCTTC. Translating gives CASSYDSHYGYTF.

CDR3 bases: TGTGCCTGGAGTGAGGGAGGGGAGTATAATTCACCCCTCCACTTT. Its protein product is CAWSEGGEYNSPLHF. J is TRBJ1-6 and V is TRBV30; D is perhaps TRBD1 (5 bases). Trimming left V 1 base short and J 4 bases short, with 11 bases between. Germline assignment: CDR1 GTSNPN and CDR2 SVGIG (reference sequence). This CDR3 is built from 15 residues.

The count of this clone is one. This chain connects TRBV9 to TRBJ1-3, with D unclear. Germline V gene lookup returns CDR1 SGDLS and CDR2 YYNGEE. The CDR3 totals 12 residues. Trimming took 3 bases from V and 2 from J, leaving 3 bases between them. CDR3: CASSGAGNTIYF. DNA for the CDR3: TGTGCCAGCAGCGGGGCTGGAAACACCATATATTTT.

The chain uses TRBV7-9 and TRBJ2-2, with 8 bases that match TRBD2. The V gene end was trimmed by 5 bases and the J gene end by 4 bases; junction bases not matched to a gene: 6. Germline assignment: CDR1 SEHNR and CDR2 FQNEAQ (reference sequence). The CDR3 loop spans 15 amino acids. The CDR3 coding sequence is TGTGCCAGCAGCGAGGTAGCGGGATCCACCGGGGAGCTGTTTTTT. Its translation is CASSEVAGSTGELFF.

CDR3 loop: CASSYSGQTYGYTF. In nucleotides, the CDR3 is TGTGCCAGCAGTTACTCGGGACAGACCTATGGCTACACCTTC. The V gene is TRBV6-2 or TRBV6-3, the J gene TRBJ1-2, with 7 bases identical to TRBD1. The CDR3 is 14 amino acids. Germline CDR1 reads MNHEY; CDR2 reads SVGEGT. The V gene end was trimmed by 0 bases and the J gene end by 4 bases; junction bases not matched to a gene: 2.

In its sample, this clone was seen once. The chain couples TRBV20-1 to TRBJ2-1; 9 positions agree with TRBD2. CDR1 DFQATT and CDR2 SNEGSKA come from the germline V gene (reference sequence). The CDR3 runs 14 residues. V trimming: 3 bases; J trimming: 6 bases; junction bases outside the gene matches: 6. The CDR3 bases are TGCAGTGCTAGTGGACTAGCGATACCCAATGAGCAGTTCTTC. Its translation is CSASGLAIPNEQFF.

This chain connects TRBV3-1 (or the pseudogene TRBV3-2) to TRBJ1-2, with no clear D. V shed 1 base and J shed 2 bases, with 11 bases lying between them. The CDR3 contains 15 residues. CDR1 and CDR2 from the germline V gene are LGHDT and YNNKEL (reference sequence). The CDR3: CASSQGGSLNYGYTF. DNA of the CDR3: TGTGCCAGCAGCCAAGGAGGTTCGCTGAACTATGGCTACACCTTC.

CDR3 loop: CASGTGNYGYTF. The CDR3 DNA reads as TGTGCCAGCGGGACAGGGAACTATGGCTACACCTTC. The chain couples TRBV5-6 to TRBJ1-2; the match to TRBD1 covers 9 bases. CDR1 SGHDT and CDR2 YYEEEE come from the germline V gene. The CDR3 contains 12 residues. V trimming: 7 bases; J trimming: 2 bases; junction bases outside the gene matches: 0.

The gene calls are TRBV7-6 and TRBJ2-7; the D gene is possibly TRBD1 (6 bases). V lost 2 bases, J lost 3 bases, and 14 bases lay in between. Looked up from germline, CDR1 is SGHVS and CDR2 is FNYEAQ. The CDR3 has 15 residues. CDR3 residues: CASSLMRGHLYEQYF. The CDR3 nucleotides are TGTGCCAGCAGCTTAATGAGGGGACACCTCTACGAGCAGTACTTC.